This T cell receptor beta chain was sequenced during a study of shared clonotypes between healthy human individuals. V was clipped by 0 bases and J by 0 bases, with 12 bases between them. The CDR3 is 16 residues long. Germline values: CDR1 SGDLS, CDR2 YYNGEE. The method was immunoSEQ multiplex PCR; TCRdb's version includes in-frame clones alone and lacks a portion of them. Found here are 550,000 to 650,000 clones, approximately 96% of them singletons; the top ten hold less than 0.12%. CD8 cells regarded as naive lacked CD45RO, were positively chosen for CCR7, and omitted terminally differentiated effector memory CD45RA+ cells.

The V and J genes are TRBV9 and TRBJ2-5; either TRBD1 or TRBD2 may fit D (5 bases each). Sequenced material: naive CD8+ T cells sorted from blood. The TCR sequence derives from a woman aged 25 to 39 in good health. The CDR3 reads CASSVAARDHQETQYF. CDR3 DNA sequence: TGTGCCAGCAGCGTAGCTGCCCGGGACCACCAAGAGACCCAGTACTTC.